What follows are 7 T cell receptor beta chains derived from one specimen sequenced in a study of blood T cell repertoires in COVID-19. This table comes from immunoSEQ multiplex PCR, and its TCRdb copy is limited to in-frame clones, with some not included. The data contain 210,000 or so clones, 75% to 85% of them singletons. The material sequenced was PBMCs or T cells enriched from blood (not recorded which). The receptors here all came from a woman between 40 and 50 years old with acute COVID-19.

As for this clone: An end of the junction does not agree with germline; a read error may underlie this. The rearrangement links TRBV7-3 to TRBJ2-7, with a weak D call TRBD2 (6 bases). This CDR3 is built from 13 residues. Germline V gives CDR1 SGHTA, CDR2 FQGTGA. The CDR3 sequence: CASGFGGAYEQYF. CDR3 in DNA: TGTGCCAGCGGCTTTGGCGGGGCCTACGAGCAGTACTTC.

J is TRBJ2-5 and V is TRBV6-4; 8 bases agree with TRBD1. In germline, CDR1 is MRHNA, CDR2 SNTAGT. This CDR3 is built from 16 residues. V dropped 6 bases and J dropped 1; count of bases not matched to a gene: 10. This chain's CDR3 is CASRTGTGPSQETQYF. The CDR3 nucleotides are TGTGCCAGCAGGACAGGGACAGGACCCAGCCAAGAGACCCAGTACTTC.

The chain uses TRBV5-4 and TRBJ2-7; unclear D gene. The CDR3 has 13 residues. V dropped 2 bases and J dropped 6 bases, with 12 bases sitting between them. From germline, CDR1 is SGHNT and CDR2 YYREEE (reference sequence). This chain's CDR3 is CASSFGRQGEQYF. DNA for the CDR3: TGTGCCAGCAGCTTCGGCAGACAAGGCGAGCAGTACTTC.

The chain is built from TRBV5-1 and TRBJ1-6; TRBD1 might be the D (6 bases). The V and J ends lost 1 base and 5 bases respectively, with 16 bases between them. The germline gives CDR1 SGHRS, CDR2 YFSETQ. The CDR3 covers 17 residues. The DNA of the CDR3 is TGCGCCAGCAGCTTGATCGGGGTGACAGGAGATAATTCACCCCTCCACTTT. Translating it yields CASSLIGVTGDNSPLHF.

The genes are TRBV9 and TRBJ1-6, with 7 bases aligning to TRBD1. Germline-derived CDR1 and CDR2 are SGDLS and YYNGEE. V lost 4 bases to trimming and J lost 7 bases; unmatched junction nucleotides: 5. This CDR3 is built from 14 residues. This CDR3 reads CASSPRDRNSPLHF. Written as DNA, the CDR3 is TGTGCCAGCAGCCCTCGGGACAGAAATTCACCCCTCCACTTT.

The chain employs TRBV28 and TRBJ1-5, with D possibly being TRBD1 (5 bases). This CDR3 spans 15 amino acids. Germline-derived CDR1 and CDR2 are MDHEN and SYDVKM. Trimming pared 2 bases from V and 3 bases from J, leaving 11 bases between. CDR3 region: CASSLPQGNNQPQHF. CDR3 DNA sequence: TGTGCCAGCAGTTTACCCCAGGGCAACAATCAGCCCCAGCATTTT.

This clone was counted only a few times. The same CDR3 can be traced to other DNA sequences in this sample. This sequence joins TRBV2 and TRBJ1-5; D perhaps matches TRBD1 (6 bases). The CDR3 has 14 amino acids. Trimming removed 6 bases from V and 3 bases from J, with 12 bases in between. Germline V lookup: CDR1 SNHLY, CDR2 FYNNEI. DNA for the CDR3: TGTGCCAGCAGCACCGGGACATACAATCAGCCCCAGCATTTT. Its translation is CASSTGTYNQPQHF.